This T cell receptor (beta chain) was observed in a study of CD8 T cells in Susac syndrome. The study's findings and limits: The authors acknowledged that their TCR sequencing and HLA analysis involved a relatively small number of individuals.

RNA, at about 0.45 to 1 ug, was reverse transcribed with random hexamers. Amplification of TCR beta CDR3 spanned 54 Vbeta and 13 Jbeta via immunoSEQ multiplex PCR. TCRdb used MiXCR to reprocess the immunoSEQ multiplex PCR reads, holding one entry per CDR3 protein. Of some 180,000 distinct CDR3 sequences listed, about 93% are singletons. This CDR3 is 16 amino acids long. J lost 4 bases, V lost 2 bases, and 8 bases had no gene match. CDR1 and CDR2 (germline): KGHDR, SFDVKD. The sequenced target, TCR beta, came from blood CD8+ and CD4+ T cells. In contrast to the negatively isolated CD8+ and CD4+ T cells, TEMRA cells were FACS-enriched. As for this clonotype: Antigen: not known.

This TCR was recovered from a human donor in good health. The chain combines TRBV24-1 with TRBJ2-3; 7 bases fit TRBD1. Sequencing used CD4+ T cells from PBMCs. The CDR3 here is CATSDSKTGPADTQYF. The CDR3 DNA reads TGTGCCACCAGTGATTCGAAGACAGGGCCCGCAGATACGCAGTATTTT.